A single sample gave rise to the 31 T cell receptor beta chains below, sequenced in a study of blood T cell repertoires in COVID-19. Some clones are missing from TCRdb's copy, which holds only in-frame ones; the method was immunoSEQ multiplex PCR. Among roughly 200,000 clones listed, approximately 86% were seen once. What was sequenced was PBMCs or T cells enriched from blood (not recorded which). The receptors were gathered from a woman in her thirties who had recovered from COVID-19.

CDR3 loop: CASSSSRDRSADTQYF. CDR3 DNA: TGTGCCAGCTCATCTAGCCGGGACAGAAGTGCAGATACGCAGTATTTT. The gene calls are TRBV18 and TRBJ2-3; TRBD1 aligns across 7 bases. CDR1 is KGHSH, CDR2 LQKENI, per germline. V trimming: 5 bases; J trimming: 4 bases; junction bases outside the gene matches: 12. This CDR3 contains 16 residues.

The chain combines TRBV7-2 with TRBJ2-1, with 16 nucleotides matching TRBD2. Looked up from germline, CDR1 is SGHTA and CDR2 is FQGNSA. V lost 7 bases to trimming and J lost 8 bases; unmatched junction nucleotides: 17. The length of the CDR3 is 19 residues. The CDR3 nucleotides are TGTGCCAGCAACCGCATCCCGGGACTAGCGGGGGGGCCATTCGATGAGCAGTTCTTC. Protein sequence: CASNRIPGLAGGPFDEQFF. The complete variable domain, with remaining parts taken from reference TRBV7-2 and TRBJ2-1, reads GAGVSQSPSNKVTEKGKDVELRCDPISGHTALYWYRQSLGQGLEFLIYFQGNSAPDKSGLPSDRFSAERTGGSVSTLTIQRTQQEDSAVYLCASNRIPGLAGGPFDEQFFGPGTRLTVL.

This chain joins TRBV30 and TRBJ1-2, with D hard to call. Germline loops: CDR1 GTSNPN, CDR2 SVGIG (reference sequence). V was shortened by 5 bases and J by 1 base, with 11 bases between the two germline ends. The CDR3 spans 13 residues. CDR3 loop: CAWSRENNYGYTF. For the CDR3, the DNA is TGTGCCTGGTCACGGGAGAATAACTATGGCTACACCTTC.

A word on this clone: The junction differs from germline at one of its ends, possibly a read error. The chain carries TRBV30 and TRBJ1-2; D is unresolved. Per germline, CDR1 GTSNPN and CDR2 SVGIG (reference sequence). This CDR3 region has 9 residues. The CDR3 reads CASEEFTPF. The CDR3 nucleotides read TGTGCCTCCGAGGAGTTCACCCCCTTC.

This chain joins TRBV4-2 and TRBJ1-6; weak D call: TRBD1 (6 bases). Germline values: CDR1 LGHNA, CDR2 YNFKEQ. The V end lost 9 bases, the J end lost 0 bases, and 24 bases lay between the germline ends. The CDR3 has 19 amino acids. The CDR3 protein is CASAGGDMGVSSYNSPLHF. The CDR3 region has the DNA TGTGCCAGTGCGGGAGGGGACATGGGGGTTAGCTCCTATAATTCACCCCTCCACTTT.

This clone was counted a single time. This chain links TRBV7-3 with TRBJ1-6, with D maybe TRBD1 (6 bases). V lost 4 bases, J lost 9 bases, and 10 bases lay in between. There are 13 residues in the CDR3. The germline CDR1 and CDR2 sequences are SGHTA and FQGTGA. CDR3 sequence: CASSSYRASPLHF. The DNA of the CDR3 is TGTGCCAGCAGCTCATACAGGGCTTCACCCCTCCACTTT.

This rearrangement joins TRBV19 to TRBJ1-2; the match to TRBD1 covers 12 bases. CDR1 and CDR2 from the germline V gene are LNHDA and SQIVND (reference sequence). This CDR3 contains 16 residues. After removal of 7 bases from V and 3 bases from J, the junction contained 9 bases not matched to a gene. CDR3 region: CASTTYGTGGDYGYTF. The CDR3 bases are TGTGCCAGTACCACATATGGGACAGGGGGCGACTATGGCTACACCTTC.

V is TRBV3-1 (or the pseudogene TRBV3-2) and J is TRBJ1-1; the match to TRBD1 covers 11 bases. The junction had 2 bases not matched to a gene; V was cut back by 5 bases and J by 6 bases. CDR1 is LGHDT and CDR2 is YNNKEL in the germline V gene (reference sequence). CDR3 length: 13 amino acids. CDR3 loop: CASSKDRGPEAFF. The CDR3 bases are TGTGCCAGCAGCAAGGACAGGGGGCCTGAAGCTTTCTTT.

This chain links TRBV5-1 with TRBJ2-2; the match to TRBD1 covers 7 bases. Germline lookup yields CDR1 SGHRS and CDR2 YFSETQ. The length of the CDR3 is 14 residues. The J segment lost 5 bases and the V segment lost 4 bases, leaving 5 bases of the junction unmatched. DNA for the CDR3: TGCGCCAGCAGCCCCGGGACAGCAACCGGGGAGCTGTTTTTT. Translation: CASSPGTATGELFF.

This chain links TRBV4-3 with TRBJ2-7; TRBD2 aligns across 9 bases. This CDR3 has 13 amino acids. The J segment lost 5 bases and the V segment lost 4 bases, leaving 3 bases of the junction unmatched. Germline CDR1 and CDR2: LGHNA and YSLEER. CDR3 residues: CASSRLAGNEQYF. The CDR3, as DNA: TGCGCCAGCAGCCGGCTAGCGGGAAACGAGCAGTACTTC.

This clone is labeled as medium-sized (0.01 to 0.1%). The chain links TRBV4-2 to TRBJ1-3; perhaps TRBD1 as D (5 bases). The germline CDR1 and CDR2 sequences are LGHNA and YNFKEQ. V was clipped by 2 bases and J by 0 bases, with 11 bases between them. The CDR3 has 16 residues. CDR3 nucleotide sequence: TGTGCCAGCAGCCAATGGGTGGACAACTCTGGAAACACCATATATTTT. Amino acid sequence: CASSQWVDNSGNTIYF.

The chain couples TRBV19 to TRBJ1-1; D is ambiguous. This CDR3 has 14 amino acids. From germline, CDR1 is LNHDA and CDR2 SQIVND (reference sequence). V was cut by 1 base and J by 6 bases, with 12 bases left in between. CDR3 in DNA: TGTGCCAGTAGTATAGCCGGAGACCGGGCTGAAGCTTTCTTT. Its translation is CASSIAGDRAEAFF. The complete variable domain, with remaining parts taken from reference TRBV19 and TRBJ1-1, reads DGGITQSPKYLFRKEGQNVTLSCEQNLNHDAMYWYRQDPGQGLRLIYYSQIVNDFQKGDIAEGYSVSREKKESFPLTVTSAQKNPTAFYLCASSIAGDRAEAFFGQGTRLTVV.

The chain combines TRBV6-2 or TRBV6-3 with TRBJ2-1; the match to TRBD2 covers 8 bases. Trimming removed 2 bases from V and 9 bases from J; junction bases left unmatched: 6. This CDR3 is 14 amino acids long. CDR1 is MNHEY, CDR2 SVGEGT, per germline. The CDR3, as DNA: TGTGCCAGCAGTTACGACGGGGGGGAGAGTGAGCAGTTCTTC. Amino acid sequence: CASSYDGGESEQFF.

V and J are TRBV12-3 or TRBV12-4 and TRBJ2-5, with D possibly TRBD2 on 5 matching bases. This CDR3 is 12 amino acids long. Trimming took off 6 bases at V and 5 bases at J, with 10 bases between the two ends. CDR3 protein: CASRLGEETQYF. In DNA, the CDR3 is TGTGCCAGCAGGCTTGGGGAGGAGACCCAGTACTTC.

This clone was counted a single time. The chain uses TRBV5-4 and TRBJ1-3; weak D call: TRBD1 (5 bases). The ends were cut back, 2 bases at V and 6 bases at J, with 12 bases in the middle. CDR1 is SGHNT, CDR2 YYREEE, per germline (reference sequence). The CDR3 runs 14 residues. DNA for the CDR3: TGTGCCAGCAGCTTAGGGGCGGGGGAAAACACCATATATTTT. It codes for CASSLGAGENTIYF.

This chain links TRBV30 with TRBJ1-4; possibly TRBD1 for D (5 bases). The CDR3 spans 14 residues. V lost 1 base and J 8 bases, leaving 14 bases between the germline ends. CDR1 is GTSNPN, CDR2 SVGIG, per germline (reference sequence). The DNA of the CDR3 is TGTGCCTGGAGTGCGTCTTCGTGGGGCGAAAAACTGTTTTTT. This translates into CAWSASSWGEKLFF.

This sequence joins TRBV18 and TRBJ2-1; D perhaps matches TRBD1 (5 bases). The CDR3 runs 14 residues. Between the trimmed V and J ends, which lost 3 bases and 6 bases, there was a span of 12 bases. Germline CDR1 and CDR2: KGHSH and LQKENI. CDR3 nucleotides: TGTGCCAGCTCACCGGATCTGGGGCCCAATGAGCAGTTCTTC. Its protein is CASSPDLGPNEQFF.

The chain uses TRBV29-1 and TRBJ2-3, with 7 positions matching TRBD1. The junction had 10 bases not matched to a gene; V was cut back by 7 bases and J by 0 bases. The germline gives CDR1 SQVTM, CDR2 ANQGSEA. This CDR3 has 15 residues. The CDR3: CSAGTEVFSTDTQYF. The CDR3 nucleotides are TGCAGCGCCGGGACAGAGGTTTTTAGCACAGATACGCAGTATTTT.

A few counts support this clone. The chain combines TRBV7-9 with TRBJ2-7, with 7 bases aligning to TRBD2. Trimming at V came to 6 bases and at J to 0 bases, leaving 5 bases not matched to a gene. The CDR3 length is 14 residues. Germline V CDR1 and CDR2: SEHNR, FQNEAQ (reference sequence). This CDR3 is CASRATSDSYEQYF. The CDR3 nucleotides read TGTGCCAGCAGAGCCACTAGCGACTCCTACGAGCAGTACTTC. Full variable domain (rest looked up from reference TRBV7-9 and TRBJ2-7): DTGVSQNPRHKITKRGQNVTFRCDPISEHNRLYWYRQTLGQGPEFLTYFQNEAQLEKSRLLSDRFSAERPKGSFSTLEIQRTEQGDSAMYLCASRATSDSYEQYFGPGTRLTVT.

The CDR3 nucleotides read TGTGCCAGCAGCCCCGCCGACAGAAAAGAGACCCAGTACTTC. Translation: CASSPADRKETQYF. This chain joins TRBV13 and TRBJ2-5, with D perhaps matching TRBD1 (5 bases). Per the germline V gene, CDR1 is PRHDT and CDR2 is FYEKMQ (reference sequence). Trimming shortened V by 5 bases and J by 3 bases, and 13 bases separated the two germline ends. CDR3 length equals 14 residues.

This clone was seen only once. CDR3 bases: TGTGCCAGTAGTATGGTGCAGGTGTATCAGCCCCAGCATTTT. This codes for CASSMVQVYQPQHF. V usage is TRBV19 and J usage is TRBJ1-5; D call uncertain. In germline, CDR1 is LNHDA, CDR2 SQIVND (reference sequence). The CDR3 runs 14 residues. Trimming removed 3 bases from V and 5 bases from J, with 11 bases in between.

This clone was recorded a few times. V and J are TRBV7-2 and TRBJ2-1, with 9 bases that match TRBD1. Germline trimming cut 5 bases from V and 16 bases from J; bases unmatched to any gene: 12. Germline CDR1 and CDR2: SGHTA and FQGNSA. The CDR3 covers 13 residues. The CDR3 here is CASSKRGDRVQFF. CDR3 bases: TGTGCCAGCAGCAAGAGAGGGGACAGGGTGCAATTCTTC.

The V and J genes are TRBV24-1 and TRBJ1-1, with D perhaps TRBD1 (5 bases). The CDR3 is 12 amino acids. The V end was cut by 3 bases, the J end by 4 bases, with 5 bases between. The germline V gene has CDR1 KGHDR and CDR2 SFDVKD. CDR3 DNA: TGTGCCACCAGTGATCAGGGCACTGAAGCTTTCTTT. Amino acid sequence: CATSDQGTEAFF.

J is TRBJ1-1 and V is TRBV3-1 (or the pseudogene TRBV3-2), with TRBD1 matching over 12 bases. Germline V gene data show CDR1 as LGHDT and CDR2 as YNNKEL (reference sequence). The CDR3 is made up of 13 amino acids. V was pared by 4 bases and J by 8 bases, with 2 bases of the junction left unmatched. CDR3 sequence reads: CASSRGTGGEAFF. The CDR3 DNA reads TGTGCCAGCAGCCGTGGGACAGGGGGCGAAGCTTTCTTT.

This chain joins TRBV5-1 and TRBJ1-2; perhaps TRBD1 as D (5 bases). The germline V gene encodes CDR1 SGHRS and CDR2 YFSETQ. V was shortened by 1 base and J by 7 bases, with 20 bases between the two germline ends. CDR3 size: 16 residues. The DNA for the CDR3 is TGCGCCAGCAGCTTGACGAGTACGACAGTCTCTTTTGGCTACACCTTC. Translation: CASSLTSTTVSFGYTF.

The J gene is TRBJ1-1, the V gene TRBV19, with 8 bases matching TRBD1. Germline V CDR1 and CDR2: LNHDA, SQIVND (reference sequence). Trimming took 1 base from V and 3 from J; bases not matched to a gene: 10. CDR3 length: 17 residues. For the CDR3, the DNA is TGTGCCAGTAGTATAGCTAACCAGGGGGCTAAGGACACTGAAGCTTTCTTT. Translation: CASSIANQGAKDTEAFF.

V and J are TRBV3-1 (or the pseudogene TRBV3-2) and TRBJ1-5; D remains ambiguous. CDR1 and CDR2 (germline): LGHDT, YNNKEL (reference sequence). This CDR3 is 15 amino acids long. With 0 bases removed from V and 9 bases from J, the gap between germline ends came to 15 bases. CDR3 in DNA: TGTGCCAGCAGCCAAGATTTGGCAAGCCGGGGGCCCCAGCATTTT. This encodes CASSQDLASRGPQHF.

The V and J genes are TRBV2 and TRBJ1-5; D remains unclear. The CDR3 runs 13 residues. Trimming removed 4 bases from V and 7 bases from J, with 11 bases in between. The V gene's germline CDR1 is SNHLY and CDR2 FYNNEI. In DNA form, the CDR3 reads TGTGCCAGCAGTGTGTGGGAGCGACAGCCCCAGCATTTT. The encoded protein is CASSVWERQPQHF.

The V call is TRBV30, the J call TRBJ1-5; possible D gene TRBD1, 6 bases. V dropped 4 bases and J dropped 6 bases, with 13 bases sitting between them. Germline values: CDR1 GTSNPN, CDR2 SVGIG (reference sequence). The length of the CDR3 is 13 residues. As DNA, the CDR3 is TGTGCCTGGAACCACAGGGCTGGTCAGCCCCAGCATTTT. Its translation is CAWNHRAGQPQHF.

CDR3 amino acids: CASSLEGDRRAYYGYTF. The CDR3 coding sequence is TGTGCCAGCAGTTTAGAGGGCGACAGGCGCGCCTATTATGGCTACACCTTC. The chain joins TRBV28 to TRBJ1-2, with D possibly being TRBD1 (6 bases). V was trimmed by 2 bases and J by 5 bases, leaving 21 bases between them. CDR3 length: 17 amino acids. Germline lookup yields CDR1 MDHEN and CDR2 SYDVKM.

The chain carries TRBV28 and TRBJ1-4, with D possibly being TRBD1 (6 bases). There are 13 residues in the CDR3. Germline assignment: CDR1 MDHEN and CDR2 SYDVKM. Trimming left V 6 bases short and J 3 bases short, with 8 bases between. The CDR3 protein is CASRGGSNEKLFF. The CDR3 DNA reads TGTGCCAGCAGAGGGGGTTCTAATGAAAAACTGTTTTTT.